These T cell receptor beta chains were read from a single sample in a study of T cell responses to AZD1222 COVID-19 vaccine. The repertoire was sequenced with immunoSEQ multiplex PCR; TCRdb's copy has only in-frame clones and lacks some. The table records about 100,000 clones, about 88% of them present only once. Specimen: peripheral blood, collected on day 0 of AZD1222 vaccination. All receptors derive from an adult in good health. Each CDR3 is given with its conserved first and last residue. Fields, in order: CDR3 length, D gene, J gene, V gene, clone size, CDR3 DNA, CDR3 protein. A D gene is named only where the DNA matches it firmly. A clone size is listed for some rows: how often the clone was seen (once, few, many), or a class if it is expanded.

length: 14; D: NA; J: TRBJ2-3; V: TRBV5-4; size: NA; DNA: TGTGCCAGCAGCTTGTGGCCAAAAGGAGATACGCAGTATTTT; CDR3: CASSLWPKGDTQYF
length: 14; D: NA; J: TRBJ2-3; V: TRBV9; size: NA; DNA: TGTGCCAGCAGCCCGATGGGGTTGGTAGATACGCAGTATTTT; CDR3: CASSPMGLVDTQYF
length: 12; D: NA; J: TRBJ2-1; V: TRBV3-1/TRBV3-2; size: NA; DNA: TGTGCCAGCAGCCTTACTCATAAAGAGCAGTTCTTC; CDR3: CASSLTHKEQFF
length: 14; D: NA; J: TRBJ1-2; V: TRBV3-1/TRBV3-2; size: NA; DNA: TGTGCCAGCAGCCAAGACTACAGCTTACATGGCTACACCTTC; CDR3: CASSQDYSLHGYTF
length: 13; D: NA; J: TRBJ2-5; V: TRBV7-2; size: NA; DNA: TGTGCCAGCACCACAGGCAGCATAGAGACCCAGTACTTC; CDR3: CASTTGSIETQYF
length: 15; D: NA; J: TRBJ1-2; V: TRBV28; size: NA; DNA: TGTGCCAGCAGTTTCGCAATCGGGAGAACGGGTGGCTACACCTTC; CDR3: CASSFAIGRTGGYTF
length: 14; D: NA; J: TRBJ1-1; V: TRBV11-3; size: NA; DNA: TGTGCCAGCAGTTACCTGGGGGGGCCCACTGAAGCTTTCTTT; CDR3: CASSYLGGPTEAFF
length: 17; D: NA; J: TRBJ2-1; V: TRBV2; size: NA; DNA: TGTGCCAGCAAGAGCTTCGAACAGCGCATGGAGGTGAATGAGCAGTTCTTC; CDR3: CASKSFEQRMEVNEQFF
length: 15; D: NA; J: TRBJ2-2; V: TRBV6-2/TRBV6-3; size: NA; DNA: TGTGCCAGCAGTCCGACAGCCACGAACACCGGGGAGCTGTTTTTT; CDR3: CASSPTATNTGELFF
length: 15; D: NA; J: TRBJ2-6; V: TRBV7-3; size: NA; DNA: TGTGCCAGCAGCGTAGGTGGGGTGGGGGCCAACGTCCTGACTTTC; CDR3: CASSVGGVGANVLTF
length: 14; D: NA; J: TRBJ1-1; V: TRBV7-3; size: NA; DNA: TGTGCCAGCAGCAAAAGTCCGGGGAACACTGAAGCTTTCTTT; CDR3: CASSKSPGNTEAFF
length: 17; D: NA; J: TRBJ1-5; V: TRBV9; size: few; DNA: TGTGCCAGCAGCGGGAGCGCAGAACCCTATAGCAATCAGCCCCAGCATTTT; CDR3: CASSGSAEPYSNQPQHF
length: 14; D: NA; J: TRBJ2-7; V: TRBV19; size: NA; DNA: TGTGCCAGTAGTATATCGGGCAGCTCCTACGAGCAGTACTTC; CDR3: CASSISGSSYEQYF
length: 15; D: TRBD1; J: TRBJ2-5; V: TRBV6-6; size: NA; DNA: TGTGCCAGCAGGCGGACAGGGGATAGGTACGAGACCCAGTACTTC; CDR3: CASRRTGDRYETQYF
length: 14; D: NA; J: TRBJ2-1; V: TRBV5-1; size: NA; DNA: TGCGCCAGCCGCTTGGGTTCTCCACAATATGAGCAGTTCTTC; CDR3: CASRLGSPQYEQFF
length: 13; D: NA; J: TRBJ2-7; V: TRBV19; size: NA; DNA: TGTGCCAGTAGTATAAGGGGGTCCCACGAGCAGTACTTC; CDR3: CASSIRGSHEQYF
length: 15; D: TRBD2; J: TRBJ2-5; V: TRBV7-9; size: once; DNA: TGTGCCAGCATTCGACTAGCGGGGGGGCTAGAGACCCAGTACTTC; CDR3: CASIRLAGGLETQYF
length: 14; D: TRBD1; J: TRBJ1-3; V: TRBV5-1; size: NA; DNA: TGCGCCAGCAGCCATACAGGGGAAGGAAACACCATATATTTT; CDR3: CASSHTGEGNTIYF
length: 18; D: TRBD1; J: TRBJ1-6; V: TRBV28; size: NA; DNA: TGTGCCAGCAGTCTACGGGACAGGGGTCTCGGGGAAAATTCACCCCTCCACTTT; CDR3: CASSLRDRGLGENSPLHF
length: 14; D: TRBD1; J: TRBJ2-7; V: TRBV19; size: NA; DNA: TGTGCCAGTAGCCCGGACAGGGGTTTTGGCGAGCAGTACTTC; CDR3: CASSPDRGFGEQYF
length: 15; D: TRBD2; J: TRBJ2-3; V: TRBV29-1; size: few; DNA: TGCAGCGTTGAAGATCGGGGGGGCTTTTCAGATACGCAGTATTTT; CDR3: CSVEDRGGFSDTQYF
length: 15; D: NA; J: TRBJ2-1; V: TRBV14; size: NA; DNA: TGTGCCAGCAGCCTACAGGGTCTCTACTACAATGAGCAGTTCTTC; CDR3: CASSLQGLYYNEQFF
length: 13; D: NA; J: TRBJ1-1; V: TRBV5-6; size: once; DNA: TGTGCCAGCAGAGAGACAGGTAACACTGAAGCTTTCTTT; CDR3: CASRETGNTEAFF
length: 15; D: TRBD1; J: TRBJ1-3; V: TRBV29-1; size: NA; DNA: TGCAGCGCCGGACAGGGTATGGGGGCTGGAAACACCATATATTTT; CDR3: CSAGQGMGAGNTIYF
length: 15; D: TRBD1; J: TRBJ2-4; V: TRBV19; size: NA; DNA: TGTGCCAGTAGTATCGAGGACAGGGGCGCAAACATTCAGTACTTC; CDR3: CASSIEDRGANIQYF
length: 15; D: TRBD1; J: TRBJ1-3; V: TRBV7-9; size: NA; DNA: TGTGCCAGCAGCTCGGGACAGGTCTCTGGAAACACCATATATTTT; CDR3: CASSSGQVSGNTIYF